This T cell receptor (beta chain) is drawn from a study of shared clonotypes between healthy human individuals. Note on this clone: Its matching antigen is unknown.

Deep level was the assay's run setting. Generated by immunoSEQ multiplex PCR, the TCRdb table keeps only in-frame clones and is missing some. The sample holds 760,000 or so clones, approximately 97% seen once. Germline V gives CDR1 MNHNS, CDR2 SASEGT. With 5 bases clipped from V and 3 bases from J, the junction kept 6 bases outside the gene matches. This CDR3 spans 15 amino acids. Whole-study results and caveats: An expected dependence of interdonor clonotype sharing on sequencing depth was noted. Exclusively blood specimens were collected; tissue repertoires likely differ. Non-shared clonotypes were found to have lower generation probabilities than the clonotypes that were shared by all four of the sorted-subset donors.

The naive CD8 subset, CD45RO-negative cells positively selected for CCR7, excluded terminally differentiated effector memory CD45RA+ cells. The specimen was naive CD8+ T cells sorted from blood. This TCR came from a man aged 25-45 years in good health. The chain employs TRBV6-1 and TRBJ2-7; 11 bases fit TRBD2. CDR3 amino acids: CASSSTLAGGYEQYF. The CDR3 bases are TGTGCCAGCAGTTCGACTCTAGCGGGAGGCTACGAGCAGTACTTC.